The source of this T cell receptor (beta chain) is a study of identical twins. Overall study findings and caveats: The study found excess low generation probability among twin-shared out-of-frame alpha sequences. A lower insertion count was a feature of abundant cord blood beta clonotypes, with no such feature in memory repertoires. The presence of invariant MAIT and iNKT cells could partly confound analyses of zero-insertion sequences.

The CDR3 is 16 residues long. Germline-derived CDR1 and CDR2 are SGHDN and FVKESK. V was shortened by 2 bases and J by 4 bases, with 17 bases between the two germline ends. cDNA molecules carried unique molecular identifiers, and template switching added a universal primer site. Using its own MiXCR run on the 5' RACE reads, TCRdb lists one record per CDR3 protein. The data contain 400,000 to 550,000 distinct CDR3 sequences, approximately 15% of them seen just once; the ten biggest clones take up approximately 0.98%. Remarks on this clonotype: The target antigen is unknown.

These same data were also listed under a study on yellow fever vaccine responses in identical twins.

Input material: CD4+ T cells sorted from blood. The chain links TRBV14 to TRBJ2-5; maybe TRBD2 (6 bases). The source of this sequence is a woman aged 18-29 years in good health. The CDR3 nucleotides are TGTGCCAGCAGCCAACCGGGACTTAGAAGGGGAGAGACCCAGTACTTC. Translated, it gives CASSQPGLRRGETQYF.